One sample yielded the 27 T cell receptor beta chains listed below, sequenced in a study of cytomegalovirus exposure and HLA in healthy donors. PCR was performed using 60 Vbeta and 13 Jbeta primers. Produced via immunoSEQ multiplex PCR; TCRdb's table is partial and in-frame only. Here the sample spans 150,000 to 200,000 clones, 75% to 80% being singletons. Material: PBMCs. The receptors originated from a woman aged 40 to 55 in good health and CMV-seropositive.

CDR3 amino acids: CASSVTGGDSPLHF. The CDR3 nucleotides are TGTGCCAGCAGCGTGACAGGGGGCGACTCACCCCTCCACTTT. The gene calls are TRBV5-5 and TRBJ1-6; 10 bases match TRBD1. Germline V gene data show CDR1 as SGHKS and CDR2 as YYEKEE (reference sequence). The CDR3 spans 14 residues. The trim removed 4 bases at V and 10 bases at J, leaving 5 bases unmatched.

The V and J genes are TRBV19 and TRBJ2-7; 11 nucleotides match TRBD1. The CDR3 runs to 14 residues. Germline-derived CDR1 and CDR2 are LNHDA and SQIVND (reference sequence). V lost 3 bases and J lost 4; bases outside the gene matches: 2. The CDR3: CASSMDRGRYEQYF. CDR3 DNA sequence: TGTGCCAGTAGTATGGACAGGGGGCGGTACGAGCAGTACTTC.

A few counts support this clone. The chain uses TRBV19 and TRBJ1-2, with 7 bases that match TRBD1. The CDR3 loop spans 16 amino acids. CDR1 is LNHDA, CDR2 SQIVND, per germline (reference sequence). The V gene end was trimmed by 1 base and the J gene end by 5 bases; junction bases not matched to a gene: 10. The CDR3, as DNA: TGTGCCAGTAGTATAGGAGGAGGGGGCTTGGGGTATGGCTACACCTTC. Protein: CASSIGGGGLGYGYTF. The variable domain in full, with the rest retrieved from reference TRBV19 and TRBJ1-2, is DGGITQSPKYLFRKEGQNVTLSCEQNLNHDAMYWYRQDPGQGLRLIYYSQIVNDFQKGDIAEGYSVSREKKESFPLTVTSAQKNPTAFYLCASSIGGGGLGYGYTFGSGTRLTVV.

The chain uses TRBV18 and TRBJ1-2; the D gene is possibly TRBD1 (6 bases). This CDR3 region has 12 residues. The germline gives CDR1 KGHSH, CDR2 LQKENI. The V gene lost 3 bases and the J gene lost 12 bases, with 14 bases spanning the gap. Written as DNA, the CDR3 is TGTGCCAGCTCACCTGAACAGGGCGCCGACACCTTC. Its translation: CASSPEQGADTF.

This clone appeared a few times. The J gene is TRBJ1-2, the V gene TRBV6-5; D uncertain. The CDR3 contains 13 residues. CDR1 is MNHEY and CDR2 is SVGAGI in the germline V gene. The ends were cut back, 2 bases at V and 7 bases at J, with 11 bases in the middle. This chain's CDR3 is CASSYNGERGYTF. DNA for the CDR3: TGTGCCAGCAGTTACAACGGGGAGCGTGGCTACACCTTC.

This chain links TRBV2 with TRBJ1-4, with D maybe TRBD1 (6 bases). This CDR3 comprises 14 residues. Trimming removed 6 bases from V and 2 bases from J, with 10 bases in between. Germline V gene sequence: CDR1 SNHLY, CDR2 FYNNEI. The CDR3 here is CASRQGATNEKLFF. The DNA for the CDR3 is TGTGCCAGCAGACAGGGTGCGACTAATGAAAAACTGTTTTTT.

The chain has TRBV19 and TRBJ1-5; maybe TRBD1 (5 bases). The CDR3 is 15 amino acids. Deletions cut 1 base from V and 2 bases from J, with 9 bases between. Germline assignment: CDR1 LNHDA and CDR2 SQIVND (reference sequence). This CDR3 is CASSIGGRGNQPQHF. The CDR3 bases are TGTGCCAGTAGTATAGGGGGCAGGGGCAATCAGCCCCAGCATTTT.

The chain uses TRBV7-2 and TRBJ2-2; TRBD1 matches 11 bases. This CDR3 has 15 residues. Germline V lookup: CDR1 SGHTA, CDR2 FQGNSA. V lost 1 base, J lost 6 bases, and 1 base stayed unmatched. This CDR3 is CASSLGDRGSGELFF. The CDR3 region has the DNA TGTGCCAGCAGCTTAGGGGACAGGGGGTCCGGGGAGCTGTTTTTT.

V is TRBV9 and J is TRBJ1-1, with 7 bases aligning to TRBD1. With 3 bases clipped from V and 1 base from J, the junction kept 6 bases outside the gene matches. CDR1 is SGDLS, CDR2 YYNGEE, per germline. This CDR3 has 15 amino acids. CDR3 bases: TGTGCCAGCAGCGGGCAGGGGGTTAGGAACACTGAAGCTTTCTTT. This encodes CASSGQGVRNTEAFF.

The genes are TRBV6-5 and TRBJ2-5; D remains ambiguous. The J call may be incorrect, as the DNA end agrees better with TRBJ2-7. This CDR3 comprises 15 residues. Per the germline V gene, CDR1 is MNHEY and CDR2 is SVGAGI. The CDR3: CASSYSLGKAYEQYF. As DNA, the CDR3 is TGTGCCAGCAGTTACTCTCTGGGCAAGGCCTACGAGCAGTACTTC.

V usage is TRBV7-8 and J usage is TRBJ1-1; D unresolved. Germline V lookup: CDR1 SGHVS, CDR2 FQNEAQ. V was pared by 5 bases and J by 1 base, with 14 bases between. CDR3 length: 15 residues. CDR3 sequence: CASSPRWQPNTEAFF. The CDR3 nucleotides are TGTGCCAGCAGCCCGAGGTGGCAGCCGAACACTGAAGCTTTCTTT.

Comments on this clone: The junction does not match germline at one end; this may be a read error. V is TRBV7-9 and J is TRBJ2-2; D gene unclear. Germline values: CDR1 SEHNR, CDR2 FQNEAQ (reference sequence). The CDR3 consists of 13 residues. CDR3 loop: CSSSSQSTGELFF. The CDR3 DNA reads TGTTCCAGCAGCTCACAGTCCACCGGGGAGCTGTTTTTT.

V is TRBV5-1 and J is TRBJ2-6, with unresolved D. The CDR3 spans 13 residues. Germline V gene sequence: CDR1 SGHRS, CDR2 YFSETQ. V was cut by 8 bases and J by 2 bases, with 8 bases left in between. The CDR3 nucleotides read TGCGCCAGTCAGTCCCCTGGGGCCAACGTCCTGACTTTC. This translates into CASQSPGANVLTF.

This clone was observed a handful of times. This chain links TRBV4-3 with TRBJ1-4; 8 bases agree with TRBD1. Trimming removed 0 bases from V and 3 bases from J; junction bases left unmatched: 3. The CDR3 totals 16 residues. Germline V gives CDR1 LGHNA, CDR2 YSLEER. Here the CDR3 DNA reads TGCGCCAGCAGCCAAGAGGTGACAGGGGCTAATGAAAAACTGTTTTTT. Its translation: CASSQEVTGANEKLFF.

The chain couples TRBV13 to TRBJ2-5, with a possible D match to TRBD1 (6 bases). TRBJ2-7 explains the end of the DNA better; the J call may be wrong. Germline V gives CDR1 PRHDT, CDR2 FYEKMQ (reference sequence). There are 14 residues in the CDR3. CDR3 bases: TGTGCCAGCAGCTTAGGGGGGACAACCTACGAGCAGTACTTC. Translation: CASSLGGTTYEQYF.

The chain employs TRBV7-9 and TRBJ2-1; perhaps TRBD1 as D (6 bases). Trimming removed 2 bases from V and 5 bases from J, with 10 bases in between. The CDR3 length is 14 residues. Germline V gives CDR1 SEHNR, CDR2 FQNEAQ (reference sequence). This chain's CDR3 is CASSLMGANNEQFF. The CDR3 DNA reads as TGTGCCAGCAGCTTAATGGGGGCTAACAATGAGCAGTTCTTC.

This clone was counted a few times. The chain recombines TRBV18 with TRBJ1-2, with 7 bases matching TRBD1. The junction had 8 bases not matched to a gene; V was cut back by 6 bases and J by 4 bases. Germline V lookup: CDR1 KGHSH, CDR2 LQKENI. The CDR3 is 14 amino acids. CDR3 residues: CASSSGQDSYGYTF. DNA for the CDR3: TGTGCCAGCTCCTCCGGACAGGACTCCTATGGCTACACCTTC.

This chain uses TRBV2 with TRBJ1-5, with a tentative D call TRBD1 (6 bases). The germline V gene encodes CDR1 SNHLY and CDR2 FYNNEI. The ends were cut back, 6 bases at V and 1 base at J, with 13 bases in the middle. CDR3 length: 15 residues. The CDR3 region is CASRRTGMSNQPQHF. CDR3 nucleotides: TGTGCCAGCAGGAGAACAGGGATGAGCAATCAGCCCCAGCATTTT.

This clone appeared once. This chain joins TRBV19 and TRBJ2-7; no reliable D call. V lost 3 bases to trimming and J lost 0 bases, with 6 bases between them. CDR3 length: 13 residues. Germline V CDR1 and CDR2: LNHDA, SQIVND (reference sequence). CDR3 residues: CASSIVPSYEQYF. The CDR3 region has the DNA TGTGCCAGTAGTATCGTTCCCTCCTACGAGCAGTACTTC.

The V and J genes are TRBV4-3 and TRBJ2-7; 9 bases are shared with TRBD2. This CDR3 region has 16 residues. Per germline, CDR1 LGHNA and CDR2 YSLEER. J lost 2 bases, V lost 1 base, and 6 bases had no gene match. CDR3 sequence: CASSQASAGGAYEQYF. In DNA form, the CDR3 reads TGCGCCAGCAGCCAAGCTTCGGCGGGGGGGGCCTACGAGCAGTACTTC.

This chain joins TRBV4-2 and TRBJ1-2; 7 bases line up with TRBD1. V lost 5 bases and J lost 0; bases outside the gene matches: 9. CDR1 and CDR2 from the germline V gene are LGHNA and YNFKEQ. CDR3 size: 16 residues. CDR3 region: CASSLNPGTANYGYTF. The CDR3, as DNA: TGTGCCAGCAGCTTAAACCCAGGGACAGCTAACTATGGCTACACCTTC.

J is TRBJ1-1 and V is TRBV6-5; D is unclear. Germline values: CDR1 MNHEY, CDR2 SVGAGI. The V end was cut by 5 bases, the J end by 6 bases, with 13 bases between. There are 13 residues in the CDR3. In nucleotides, the CDR3 is TGTGCCAGCAGTCCCTGGGAGGCACCTGAAGCTTTCTTT. This gives the protein CASSPWEAPEAFF.

The rearrangement links TRBV5-6 to TRBJ1-1; tentative D call: TRBD1 (5 bases). V lost 1 base and J 4 bases, leaving 14 bases between the germline ends. The CDR3 loop spans 15 amino acids. Germline values: CDR1 SGHDT, CDR2 YYEEEE. The CDR3 DNA reads TGTGCCAGCAGCTTGAGGGGAGGGGATAGCACTGAAGCTTTCTTT. As protein: CASSLRGGDSTEAFF.

This chain joins TRBV5-1 and TRBJ2-3; 7 positions match TRBD2. The junction had 13 bases not matched to a gene; V was cut back by 0 bases and J by 6 bases. This CDR3 has 17 residues. Germline V gene data show CDR1 as SGHRS and CDR2 as YFSETQ. The CDR3 coding sequence is TGCGCCAGCAGCTTGGACCGACTAGCCGGGAATCTGGATACGCAGTATTTT. Protein product: CASSLDRLAGNLDTQYF.

The chain joins TRBV20-1 to TRBJ2-5; a possible D gene is TRBD2 (6 bases). Per germline, CDR1 DFQATT and CDR2 SNEGSKA (reference sequence). The length of the CDR3 is 11 residues. The CDR3 nucleotides read TGCAGGCCCGGGGGAAAAGAGACCCAGTACTTC. It translates to CRPGGKETQYF.

The V gene is TRBV6-6, the J gene TRBJ2-3, with a weak D call TRBD1 (5 bases). V was trimmed by 2 bases and J by 0 bases, leaving 9 bases between them. The CDR3 is 15 residues long. CDR1 and CDR2 from the germline V gene are MNHNY and SVGAGI (reference sequence). For the CDR3, the DNA is TGTGCCAGCAGTTACGGTGGGGCTAGCACAGATACGCAGTATTTT. This gives the protein CASSYGGASTDTQYF.

The count of this clone is one. This chain uses TRBV11-2 with TRBJ2-7; the match to TRBD1 covers 7 bases. The germline V gene encodes CDR1 SGHAT and CDR2 FQNNGV. J lost 12 bases, V lost 5 bases, and 10 bases had no gene match. This CDR3 region has 12 residues. For the CDR3, the DNA is TGTGCCAGCAGCGTACCGGGACAGTTCCCGTACTTC. Amino acids: CASSVPGQFPYF.